What follows are 10 T cell receptor beta chains derived from one specimen sequenced in a study of T cells after somatic rescue of genetic block. Assay used: immunoSEQ multiplex PCR; TCRdb lists only in-frame clones, some missing. Among 95,000 to 120,000 clones listed, 80% to 95% were seen once. Sequencing was carried out using peripheral blood mononuclear cells (PBMCs). All receptors derive from a woman aged 18-35 years.

This clone was picked up a small number of times. The rearrangement links TRBV28 to TRBJ2-1; weak D call: TRBD2 (6 bases). The CDR3 has 15 amino acids. Germline V gene sequence: CDR1 MDHEN, CDR2 SYDVKM. Trimming removed 6 bases from V and 8 bases from J, with 20 bases in between. The CDR3 loop reads CASSPAEGRRDEQFF. CDR3 DNA sequence: TGTGCCAGCAGCCCGGCGGAGGGGAGAAGGGATGAGCAGTTCTTC.

The chain recombines TRBV18 with TRBJ1-2; the D is unclear. V shed 2 bases and J shed 6 bases, with 16 bases lying between them. The V gene's germline CDR1 is KGHSH and CDR2 LQKENI. The CDR3 consists of 15 residues. The CDR3 DNA reads as TGTGCCAGCTCACCAAATTCGGAGCCCGATGATGGCTACACCTTC. Protein sequence: CASSPNSEPDDGYTF.

The chain has TRBV30 and TRBJ2-5, with D maybe TRBD1 (5 bases). Trimming cost V 5 bases and J 0 bases, with 10 bases left between them. The germline gives CDR1 GTSNPN, CDR2 SVGIG (reference sequence). This CDR3 is built from 13 residues. CDR3 protein: CAWAQGDQETQYF. CDR3 in DNA: TGTGCCTGGGCTCAAGGGGACCAAGAGACCCAGTACTTC. The whole variable domain, remainder taken from reference TRBV30 and TRBJ2-5, is SQTIHQWPATLVQPVGSPLSLECTVEGTSNPNLYWYRQAAGRGLQLLFYSVGIGQISSEVPQNLSASRPQDRQFILSSKKLLLSDSGFYLCAWAQGDQETQYFGPGTRLLVL.

The chain links TRBV19 to TRBJ2-6; maybe TRBD1 (8 bases). V was trimmed by 9 bases and J by 0 bases, leaving 21 bases between them. Germline V gene data show CDR1 as LNHDA and CDR2 as SQIVND (reference sequence). The CDR3 sequence is 18 residues long. CDR3 in DNA: TGTGCCAGACCCTGGGAGGGGACAGGCTGCTCTGGGGCCAACGTCCTGACTTTC. Residues: CARPWEGTGCSGANVLTF.

This clone came up once. The rearrangement uses TRBV18 and TRBJ1-5; TRBD1 agrees at 7 bases. The germline gives CDR1 KGHSH, CDR2 LQKENI. The ends lost 2 bases at V and 1 base at J; junction bases unmatched: 5. This CDR3 has 16 amino acids. Written as DNA, the CDR3 is TGTGCCAGCTCACCAACGGGACAGTTCAGCAATCAGCCCCAGCATTTT. It yields the protein CASSPTGQFSNQPQHF.

This chain connects TRBV28 to TRBJ2-1, with D tentatively TRBD1 (5 bases). Per the germline V gene, CDR1 is MDHEN and CDR2 is SYDVKM. V was cut by 6 bases and J by 9 bases, with 21 bases left in between. This CDR3 contains 15 residues. Here the CDR3 reads CASSSRRTSFSEQFF. Here the CDR3 DNA reads TGTGCCAGCAGCTCAAGACGGACAAGTTTCAGTGAGCAGTTCTTC.

This sequence joins TRBV4-2 and TRBJ1-2; no firm D call. The CDR3 loop spans 14 amino acids. V gave up 3 bases and J gave up 8 bases, with 16 bases separating them. The germline V gene encodes CDR1 LGHNA and CDR2 YNFKEQ. CDR3 protein: CASSHEGISGGYTF. The CDR3 DNA follows: TGTGCCAGCAGCCACGAAGGCATATCGGGCGGCTACACCTTC.

This sequence joins TRBV29-1 and TRBJ1-5; 7 bases match TRBD1. The CDR3 has 12 amino acids. CDR1 is SQVTM and CDR2 is ANQGSEA in the germline V gene. V dropped 5 bases and J dropped 4; count of bases not matched to a gene: 2. The CDR3 bases are TGCAGCGTTAGGGGGCCTAATCAGCCCCAGCATTTT. This translates into CSVRGPNQPQHF.

This sequence joins TRBV9 and TRBJ1-3, with D perhaps matching TRBD1 (6 bases). This CDR3 contains 14 residues. Germline CDR1 and CDR2: SGDLS and YYNGEE. The V gene lost 4 bases and the J gene lost 6 bases, with 14 bases spanning the gap. CDR3 coding DNA: TGTGCCAGCAGCCCACAGGGAGGGTTAAACACCATATATTTT. Protein: CASSPQGGLNTIYF.

The chain recombines TRBV9 with TRBJ1-3, with D uncertain. CDR3 length equals 14 residues. V was clipped by 0 bases and J by 4 bases, with 8 bases between them. CDR1 is SGDLS and CDR2 is YYNGEE in the germline V gene. The DNA for the CDR3 is TGTGCCAGCAGCGTAGCGCGAGCGGGAAACACCATATATTTT. Protein sequence: CASSVARAGNTIYF.